The sequence of this T cell receptor (beta chain) was determined in a study of blood T cell repertoires in COVID-19. Study background: Specimens from acute and convalescent COVID-19 originated in the United States, Italy and Spain. The analysed material was cDNA or gDNA that came from T cells, B-cell-depleted T cells, or PBMCs.

Original analysis: Amplification of reference gene primers provided the estimated nucleated cell counts. The repertoire was sequenced with immunoSEQ multiplex PCR; TCRdb's copy has only in-frame clones and lacks some. V, J and clone size derive from that table, while D and trimming were established from the DNA sequence. The sample consists of a few hundred thousand clones, 65% to 85% of them appearing once. This clone has only one observation. This TCR derives from a person aged 70 to 79 with COVID-19, enrolled during active disease. The sequencing input was peripheral blood.

The CDR3 loop is CASSPGTGVEGNTIYF. CDR3 sequence (DNA): TGTGCCAGCAGCCCCGGGACAGGGGTTGAAGGAAACACCATATATTTT. The genes are TRBV5-6 and TRBJ1-3; 10 bases are a match to TRBD1. This CDR3 is built from 16 residues. The V gene end was trimmed by 4 bases and the J gene end by 4 bases; junction bases not matched to a gene: 8. The V gene's germline CDR1 is SGHDT and CDR2 YYEEEE.